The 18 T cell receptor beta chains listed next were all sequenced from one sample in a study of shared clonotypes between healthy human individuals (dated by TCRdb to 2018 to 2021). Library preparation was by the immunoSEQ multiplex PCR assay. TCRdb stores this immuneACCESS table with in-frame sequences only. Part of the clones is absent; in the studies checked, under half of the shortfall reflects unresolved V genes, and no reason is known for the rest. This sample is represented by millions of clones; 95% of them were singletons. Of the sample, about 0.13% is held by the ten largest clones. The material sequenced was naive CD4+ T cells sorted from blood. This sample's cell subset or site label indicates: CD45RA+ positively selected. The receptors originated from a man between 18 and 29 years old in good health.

DNA for the CDR3: TGTGCCAGCACCCGAAGTGCCAACACTGAAGCTTTCTTT. Protein product: CASTRSANTEAFF. V usage is TRBV6-5 and J usage is TRBJ1-1; D unresolved. CDR1 MNHEY and CDR2 SVGAGI come from the germline V gene. CDR3 length equals 13 residues. The V and J ends lost 7 bases and 2 bases respectively, with 11 bases between them.

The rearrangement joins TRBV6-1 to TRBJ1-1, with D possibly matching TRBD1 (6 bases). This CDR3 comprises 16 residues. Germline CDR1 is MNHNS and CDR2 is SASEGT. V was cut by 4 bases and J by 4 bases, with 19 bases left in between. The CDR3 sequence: CASSGVAGQLSTEAFF. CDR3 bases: TGTGCCAGCAGTGGAGTTGCAGGACAGCTATCCACTGAAGCTTTCTTT.

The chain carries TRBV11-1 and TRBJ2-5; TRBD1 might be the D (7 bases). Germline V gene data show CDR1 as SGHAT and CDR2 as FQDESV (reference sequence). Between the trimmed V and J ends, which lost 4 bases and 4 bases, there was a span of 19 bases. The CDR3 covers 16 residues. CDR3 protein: CASSSPGRGDGETQYF. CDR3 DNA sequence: TGTGCCAGCAGCTCCCCTGGCAGGGGGGATGGAGAGACCCAGTACTTC.

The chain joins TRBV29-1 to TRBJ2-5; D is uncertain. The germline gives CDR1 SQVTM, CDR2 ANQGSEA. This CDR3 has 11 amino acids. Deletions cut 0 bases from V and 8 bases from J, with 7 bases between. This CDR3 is CSVEDRGTQYF. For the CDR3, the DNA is TGCAGCGTTGAAGATCGCGGTACCCAGTACTTC. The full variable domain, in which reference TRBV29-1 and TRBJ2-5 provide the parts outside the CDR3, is SAVISQKPSRDICQRGTSLTIQCQVDSQVTMMFWYRQQPGQSLTLIATANQGSEATYESGFVIDKFPISRPNLTFSTLTVSNMSPEDSSIYLCSVEDRGTQYFGPGTRLLVL.

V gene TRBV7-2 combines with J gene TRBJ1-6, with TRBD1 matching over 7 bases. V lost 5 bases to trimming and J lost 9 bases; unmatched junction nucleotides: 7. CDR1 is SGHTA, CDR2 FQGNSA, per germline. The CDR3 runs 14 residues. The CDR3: CASSPGTVSSPLHF. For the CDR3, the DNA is TGTGCCAGCAGCCCAGGGACAGTTAGTTCACCCCTCCACTTT.

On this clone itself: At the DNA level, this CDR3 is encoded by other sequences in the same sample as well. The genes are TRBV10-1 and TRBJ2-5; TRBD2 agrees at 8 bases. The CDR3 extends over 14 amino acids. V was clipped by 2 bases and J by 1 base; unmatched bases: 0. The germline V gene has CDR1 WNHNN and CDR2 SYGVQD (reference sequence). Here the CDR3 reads CASSESGSQETQYF. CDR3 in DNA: TGCGCCAGCAGTGAGAGCGGGAGCCAAGAGACCCAGTACTTC.

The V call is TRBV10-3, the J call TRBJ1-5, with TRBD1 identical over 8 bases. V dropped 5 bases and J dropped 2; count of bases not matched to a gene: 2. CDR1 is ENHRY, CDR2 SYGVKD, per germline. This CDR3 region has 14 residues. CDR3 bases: TGTGCCATCAGTCCACAGGGGGGCAATCAGCCCCAGCATTTT. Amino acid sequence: CAISPQGGNQPQHF.

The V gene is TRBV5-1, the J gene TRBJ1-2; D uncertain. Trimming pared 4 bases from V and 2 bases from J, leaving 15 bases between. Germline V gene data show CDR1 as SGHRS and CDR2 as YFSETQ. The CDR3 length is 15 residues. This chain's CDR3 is CASSPDREGNYGYTF. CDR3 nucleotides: TGCGCCAGCAGCCCTGACCGGGAGGGAAACTATGGCTACACCTTC.

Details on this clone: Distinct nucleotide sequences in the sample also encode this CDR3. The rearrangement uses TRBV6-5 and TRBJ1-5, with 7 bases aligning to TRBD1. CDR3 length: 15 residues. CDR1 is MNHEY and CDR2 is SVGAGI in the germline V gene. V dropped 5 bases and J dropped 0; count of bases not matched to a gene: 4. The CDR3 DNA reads TGTGCCAGCAGTCCGGGACAGTCTAGCAATCAGCCCCAGCATTTT. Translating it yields CASSPGQSSNQPQHF.

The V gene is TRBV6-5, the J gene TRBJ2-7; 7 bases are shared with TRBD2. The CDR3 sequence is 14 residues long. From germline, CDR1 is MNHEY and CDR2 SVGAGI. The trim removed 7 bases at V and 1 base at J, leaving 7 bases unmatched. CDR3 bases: TGTGCCAGCACCCTCATGCGGGGGTCCTACGAGCAGTACTTC. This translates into CASTLMRGSYEQYF.

The CDR3 reads CASSPQGLAWGYEQYF. CDR3 in DNA: TGCGCCAGCAGCCCGCAGGGACTAGCATGGGGCTACGAGCAGTACTTC. The chain joins TRBV5-1 to TRBJ2-7; TRBD2 matches at 9 bases. From germline, CDR1 is SGHRS and CDR2 YFSETQ. The CDR3 has 16 residues. The V gene end was trimmed by 4 bases and the J gene end by 3 bases; junction bases not matched to a gene: 11.

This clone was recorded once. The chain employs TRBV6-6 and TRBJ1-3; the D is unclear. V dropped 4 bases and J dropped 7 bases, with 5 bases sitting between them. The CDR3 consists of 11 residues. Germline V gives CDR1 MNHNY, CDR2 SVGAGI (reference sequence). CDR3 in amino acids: CASSSWNTIYF. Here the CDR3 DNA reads TGTGCCAGCAGTTCGTGGAACACCATATATTTT.

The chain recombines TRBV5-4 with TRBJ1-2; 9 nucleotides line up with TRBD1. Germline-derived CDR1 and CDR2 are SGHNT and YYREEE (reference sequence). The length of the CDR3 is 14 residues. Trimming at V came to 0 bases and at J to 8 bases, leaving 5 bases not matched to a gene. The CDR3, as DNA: TGTGCCAGCAGCTTGGGACAGGGGGAATGGGGCTACACCTTC. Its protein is CASSLGQGEWGYTF.

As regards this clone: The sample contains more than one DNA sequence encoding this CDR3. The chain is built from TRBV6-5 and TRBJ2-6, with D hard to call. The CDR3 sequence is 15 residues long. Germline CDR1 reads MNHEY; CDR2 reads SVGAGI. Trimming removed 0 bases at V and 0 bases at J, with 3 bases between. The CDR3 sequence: CASSYSGSGANVLTF. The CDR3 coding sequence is TGTGCCAGCAGTTACTCGGGCTCTGGGGCCAACGTCCTGACTTTC.

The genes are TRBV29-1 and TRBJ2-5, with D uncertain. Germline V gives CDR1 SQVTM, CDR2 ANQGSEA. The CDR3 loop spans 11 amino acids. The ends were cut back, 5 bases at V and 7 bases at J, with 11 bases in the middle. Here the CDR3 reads CSVPGTGTQYF. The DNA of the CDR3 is TGCAGCGTTCCGGGTACGGGGACCCAGTACTTC.

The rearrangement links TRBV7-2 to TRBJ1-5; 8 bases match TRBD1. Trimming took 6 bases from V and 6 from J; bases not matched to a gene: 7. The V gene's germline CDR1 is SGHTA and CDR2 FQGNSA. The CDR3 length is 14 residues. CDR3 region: CASSFDRGGQPQHF. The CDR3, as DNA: TGTGCCAGCAGTTTTGACAGGGGTGGTCAGCCCCAGCATTTT.

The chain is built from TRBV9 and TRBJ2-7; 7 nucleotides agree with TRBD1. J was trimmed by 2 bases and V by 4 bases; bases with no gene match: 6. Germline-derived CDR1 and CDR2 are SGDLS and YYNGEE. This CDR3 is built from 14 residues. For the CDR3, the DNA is TGTGCCAGCAGCCGACAGGGAATCCCCTACGAGCAGTACTTC. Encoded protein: CASSRQGIPYEQYF. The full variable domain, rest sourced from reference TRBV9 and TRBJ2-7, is DSGVTQTPKHLITATGQRVTLRCSPRSGDLSVYWYQQSLDQGLQFLIQYYNGEERAKGNILERFSAQQFPDLHSELNLSSLELGDSALYFCASSRQGIPYEQYFGPGTRLTVT.

The CDR3 bases are TGTGCCAGCAGCTTAAGGCTCGGACAGGGGGCGGATGGCTATGGCTACACCTTC. As protein: CASSLRLGQGADGYGYTF. The rearrangement links TRBV11-2 to TRBJ1-2; TRBD1 matches at 11 bases. J was trimmed by 4 bases and V by 2 bases; bases with no gene match: 12. Germline V gives CDR1 SGHAT, CDR2 FQNNGV. This CDR3 is built from 18 residues. Full variable domain (outside the CDR3, taken from reference TRBV11-2 and TRBJ1-2): EAGVAQSPRYKIIEKRQSVAFWCNPISGHATLYWYQQILGQGPKLLIQFQNNGVVDDSQLPKDRFSAERLKGVDSTLKIQPAKLEDSAVYLCASSLRLGQGADGYGYTFGSGTRLTVV.